This TCR beta chain was captured by sequencing in a study of Ad26.COV2.S vaccination and SARS-CoV-2 variants. The table came from immunoSEQ multiplex PCR; TCRdb's copy has only in-frame clones and leaves some out. The sample comprises roughly 460,000 clones, about nine tenths of which are singletons, and around 1.8% rests with the top ten. Indicated treatment: over 15 received Ad26.COV2.S at low or high dose, single or two shots; about 5 received placebo; per-sample allocation not given. Specimens were obtained on day 63 following the first vaccine or placebo injection. This clone was recorded only once. The germline V and J ends were trimmed by 5 bases and 4 bases, with 11 bases remaining between them. Germline V gives CDR1 SEHNR, CDR2 FQNEAQ (reference sequence). CDR3 length equals 13 residues.

The sample in question was peripheral blood, obtained in a trial of Ad26.COV2.S vaccine versus placebo. The source is a person between 18 and 59 years old who received the Ad26.COV2.S COVID-19 vaccine or a placebo. The chain has TRBV7-9 and TRBJ1-2; D unresolved. The CDR3 spells CASSRESGYGYTF. In nucleotides, the CDR3 is TGTGCCAGCAGCCGCGAATCGGGCTATGGCTACACCTTC.